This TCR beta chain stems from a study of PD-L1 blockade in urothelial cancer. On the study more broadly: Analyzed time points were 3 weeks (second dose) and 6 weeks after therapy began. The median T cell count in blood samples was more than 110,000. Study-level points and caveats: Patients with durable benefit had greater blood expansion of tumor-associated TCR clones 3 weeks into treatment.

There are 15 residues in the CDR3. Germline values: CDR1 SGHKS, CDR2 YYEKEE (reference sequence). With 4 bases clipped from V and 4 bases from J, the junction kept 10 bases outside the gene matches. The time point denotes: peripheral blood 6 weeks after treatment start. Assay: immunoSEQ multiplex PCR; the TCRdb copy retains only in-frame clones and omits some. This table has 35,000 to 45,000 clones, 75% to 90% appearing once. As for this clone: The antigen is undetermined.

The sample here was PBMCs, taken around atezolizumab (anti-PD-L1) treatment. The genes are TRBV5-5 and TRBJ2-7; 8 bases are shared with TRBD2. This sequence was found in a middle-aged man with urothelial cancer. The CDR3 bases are TGTGCCAGCAGCCCCGACGGGGGGGCCCAGTACGAGCAGTACTTC. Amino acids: CASSPDGGAQYEQYF.